The 5 T cell receptor beta chains below were found in one sample sequenced in a study of cytomegalovirus exposure and HLA in healthy donors. PCR was performed using 60 Vbeta and 13 Jbeta primers. Measured with immunoSEQ multiplex PCR; TCRdb has only the in-frame clones, and not every one. Among approximately 150,000 clones listed, roughly 78% were seen once. Material: PBMCs. These receptors all come from a man aged 50 to 60 in good health and CMV-seropositive.

This chain links TRBV18 with TRBJ1-5; D unresolved. The CDR3 extends over 15 amino acids. V was shortened by 2 bases and J by 5 bases, with 13 bases between the two germline ends. CDR1 and CDR2 (germline): KGHSH, LQKENI. CDR3 DNA sequence: TGTGCCAGCTCACCAGTGGGAGAATTGGATCAGCCCCAGCATTTT. As protein: CASSPVGELDQPQHF. The variable domain in full, completed from reference TRBV18 and TRBJ1-5, reads NAGVMQNPRHLVRRRGQEARLRCSPMKGHSHVYWYRQLPEEGLKFMVYLQKENIIDESGMPKERFSAEFPKEGPSILRIQQVVRGDSAAYFCASSPVGELDQPQHFGDGTRLSIL.

On this clone itself: The junction and the germline gene differ at one end; a read error may be behind it. The sample carries other DNA sequences with the same CDR3. V usage is TRBV19 and J usage is TRBJ2-1, with 12 bases lining up with TRBD2. Germline V gives CDR1 LNHDA, CDR2 SQIVND (reference sequence). The CDR3 has 14 amino acids. CDR3 amino acids: CASSMTSGSLGQFF. CDR3 DNA sequence: TGTGCCAGCAGTATGACTAGCGGGAGTTTAGGGCAGTTCTTC. Complete variable domain (other parts from reference TRBV19 and TRBJ2-1): DGGITQSPKYLFRKEGQNVTLSCEQNLNHDAMYWYRQDPGQGLRLIYYSQIVNDFQKGDIAEGYSVSREKKESFPLTVTSAQKNPTAFYLCASSMTSGSLGQFFGPGTRLTVL.

The chain couples TRBV4-1 to TRBJ2-1; 8 bases align to TRBD1. Unmatched junction bases numbered 7, after V lost 3 bases and J lost 0 bases. Germline CDR1 is MGHRA and CDR2 is YSYEKL. This CDR3 region has 17 residues. The CDR3 DNA is TGCGCCAGCAGCCAGCAGGGACAGGTAAGCTCCTACAATGAGCAGTTCTTC. This translates into CASSQQGQVSSYNEQFF.

The CDR3 spells CASSVLSGTGSNEQFF. Here the CDR3 DNA reads TGTGCCAGCAGCGTACTCAGTGGGACAGGGTCCAATGAGCAGTTCTTC. The chain carries TRBV9 and TRBJ2-1, with 9 bases lining up with TRBD1. CDR3 length equals 16 residues. Unmatched junction bases numbered 8, after V lost 1 base and J lost 6 bases. CDR1 and CDR2 from the germline V gene are SGDLS and YYNGEE.

This rearrangement joins TRBV11-1 to TRBJ1-1; no clear D gene. Germline CDR1 and CDR2: SGHAT and FQDESV (reference sequence). This CDR3 has 12 amino acids. Trimming pared 1 base from V and 5 bases from J, leaving 5 bases between. The CDR3 sequence is CASSLDRTEAFF. Written as DNA, the CDR3 is TGTGCCAGCAGCTTAGATCGGACTGAAGCTTTCTTT.